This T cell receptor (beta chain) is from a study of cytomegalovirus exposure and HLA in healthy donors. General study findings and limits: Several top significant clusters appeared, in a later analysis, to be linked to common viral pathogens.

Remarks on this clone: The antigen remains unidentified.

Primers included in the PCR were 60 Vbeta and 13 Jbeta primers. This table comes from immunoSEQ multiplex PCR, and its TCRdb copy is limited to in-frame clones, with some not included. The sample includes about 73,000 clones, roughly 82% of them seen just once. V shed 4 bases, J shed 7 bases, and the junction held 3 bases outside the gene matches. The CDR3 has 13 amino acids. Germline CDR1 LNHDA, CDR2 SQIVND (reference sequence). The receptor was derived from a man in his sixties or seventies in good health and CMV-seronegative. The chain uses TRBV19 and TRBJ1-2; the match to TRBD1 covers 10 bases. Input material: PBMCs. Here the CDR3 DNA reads TGTGCCAGTAGTACGACAGGGGGCGGTGGCTACACCTTC. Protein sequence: CASSTTGGGGYTF. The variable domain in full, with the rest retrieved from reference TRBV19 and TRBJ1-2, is DGGITQSPKYLFRKEGQNVTLSCEQNLNHDAMYWYRQDPGQGLRLIYYSQIVNDFQKGDIAEGYSVSREKKESFPLTVTSAQKNPTAFYLCASSTTGGGGYTFGSGTRLTVV.